This T cell receptor beta chain was observed in a study of T-cell reconstitution after alpha-beta-depleted transplantation in children. Preparing the TCRbeta library involved the use of unique molecular identifiers. TCRdb passed the PCR reads through MiXCR, listing each CDR3 protein once. This table holds approximately 500,000 distinct CDR3 sequences, 27% found once. This CDR3 is built from 12 residues. V gave up 6 bases and J gave up 6 bases, with 10 bases separating them. The V call is TRBV12-3 or TRBV12-4, the J call TRBJ2-3, with D unresolved. This receptor was identified in a boy under two years old with Wiskott-Aldrich syndrome, due to receive a stem cell transplant. Sequenced here: PBMCs, sampled before TCRalphabeta/CD19-depleted stem cell transplant. The CDR3 region is CASRPVRDTQYF. The CDR3 coding sequence is TGTGCCAGCAGGCCGGTCAGGGATACGCAGTATTTT.